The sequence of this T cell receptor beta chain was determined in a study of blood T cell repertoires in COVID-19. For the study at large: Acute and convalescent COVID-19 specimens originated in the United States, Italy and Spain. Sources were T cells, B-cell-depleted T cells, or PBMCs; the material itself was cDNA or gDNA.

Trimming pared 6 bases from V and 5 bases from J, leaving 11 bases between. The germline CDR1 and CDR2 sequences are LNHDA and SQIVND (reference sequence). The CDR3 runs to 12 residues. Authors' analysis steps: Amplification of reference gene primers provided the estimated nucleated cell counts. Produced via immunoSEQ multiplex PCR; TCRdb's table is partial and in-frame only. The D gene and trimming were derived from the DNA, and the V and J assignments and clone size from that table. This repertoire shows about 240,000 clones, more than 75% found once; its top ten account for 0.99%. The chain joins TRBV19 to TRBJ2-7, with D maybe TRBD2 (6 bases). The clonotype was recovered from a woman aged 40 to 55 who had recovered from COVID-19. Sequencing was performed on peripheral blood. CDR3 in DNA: TGTGCCAGTAGCGGGAGTGGGCACGAGCAGTACTTC. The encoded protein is CASSGSGHEQYF. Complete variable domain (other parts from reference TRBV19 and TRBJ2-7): DGGITQSPKYLFRKEGQNVTLSCEQNLNHDAMYWYRQDPGQGLRLIYYSQIVNDFQKGDIAEGYSVSREKKESFPLTVTSAQKNPTAFYLCASSGSGHEQYFGPGTRLTVT.